Only a few counts were recorded for the clone carrying this T cell receptor (beta chain). Its specificity is not known. MiXCR was run by TCRdb on the 5' RACE reads, yielding one entry per CDR3 protein. Of roughly 400,000 distinct CDR3 sequences in the sample, 20% to 25% were seen once. The sample belongs to a study of CD8 T cells in ankylosing spondylitis. Study-level findings and limits: Blood of patients with ankylosing spondylitis appeared to be characterized by a TCR beta motif of roughly eight highly homologous variants.

This CDR3 contains 14 residues. The V end lost 2 bases, the J end lost 8 bases, and 12 bases lay between the germline ends. The germline V gene has CDR1 SNHLY and CDR2 FYNNEI. Sample: blood, either unsorted or a sorted T cell fraction (not recorded which). The TCR originated in a male donor with ankylosing spondylitis. The rearrangement joins TRBV2 to TRBJ1-4; no definite D call. As DNA, the CDR3 is TGTGCCAGCAGTGAAATCAGGTCGGCGGAAAAACTGTTTTTT. Amino acid sequence: CASSEIRSAEKLFF. The variable domain in full, completed from reference TRBV2 and TRBJ1-4, reads EPEVTQTPSHQVTQMGQEVILRCVPISNHLYFYWYRQILGQKVEFLVSFYNNEISEKSEIFDDQFSVERPDGSNFTLKIRSTKLEDSAMYFCASSEIRSAEKLFFGSGTQLSVL.